These 22 T cell receptor beta chains share one sample of origin, sequenced in a study of lymphopenia after photon versus proton radiotherapy. The assay was immunoSEQ multiplex PCR, and TCRdb's table has in-frame clones only and misses some. This table has around 50,000 clones, roughly 83% appearing once. Source: peripheral blood, taken from a patient treated with proton-based radiotherapy. The receptor source for this set is a man in his sixties with pancreatic cancer.

The rearrangement links TRBV2 to TRBJ2-3; 8 bases align to TRBD2. Unmatched junction bases numbered 6, after V lost 3 bases and J lost 4 bases. The CDR3 sequence is 15 residues long. Germline loops: CDR1 SNHLY, CDR2 FYNNEI. In nucleotides, the CDR3 is TGTGCCAGCAGTGATCAGGGACTAGATTCAGATACGCAGTATTTT. This sequence encodes CASSDQGLDSDTQYF.

The CDR3 DNA reads as TGTGCCAGCAGTGAAGCACTGTTCTATCAGCCCCAGCATTTT. Its translation: CASSEALFYQPQHF. The chain joins TRBV6-1 to TRBJ1-5; D unclear. The germline gives CDR1 MNHNS, CDR2 SASEGT. The CDR3 is made up of 14 amino acids. V gave up 0 bases and J gave up 5 bases, with 8 bases separating them.

The chain uses TRBV7-9 and TRBJ1-6, with a possible D match to TRBD1 (5 bases). Trimming removed 4 bases at V and 5 bases at J, with 15 bases between. Germline V lookup: CDR1 SEHNR, CDR2 FQNEAQ (reference sequence). This CDR3 is built from 16 residues. CDR3 sequence (DNA): TGTGCCAGCAGCTATAAGGTGGGGGGTAATAATTCACCCCTCCACTTT. Protein sequence: CASSYKVGGNNSPLHF.

This chain connects TRBV7-9 to TRBJ2-3; a weak D match, TRBD1 (5 bases). This CDR3 is built from 14 residues. V lost 0 bases to trimming and J lost 7 bases, with 11 bases between them. The germline CDR1 and CDR2 sequences are SEHNR and FQNEAQ (reference sequence). The CDR3, as DNA: TGTGCCAGCAGCTTAGCACAGGTCCCAAATACGCAGTATTTT. Translated: CASSLAQVPNTQYF. Variable domain in full (rest from reference TRBV7-9 and TRBJ2-3): DTGVSQNPRHKITKRGQNVTFRCDPISEHNRLYWYRQTLGQGPEFLTYFQNEAQLEKSRLLSDRFSAERPKGSFSTLEIQRTEQGDSAMYLCASSLAQVPNTQYFGPGTRLTVL.

The gene calls are TRBV7-2 and TRBJ1-4; TRBD1 aligns across 10 bases. The CDR3 is 15 residues long. Germline V gene data show CDR1 as SGHTA and CDR2 as FQGNSA. V trimming: 5 bases; J trimming: 7 bases; junction bases outside the gene matches: 7. DNA of the CDR3: TGTGCCAGCAGCCCGGATCGGACAGGGGGTGAAAAACTGTTTTTT. It yields the protein CASSPDRTGGEKLFF.

The chain is built from TRBV14 and TRBJ2-2, with TRBD1 identical over 7 bases. CDR1 and CDR2 (germline): SGHDN, FVKESK. Losses at the gene ends were 4 bases for V and 4 bases for J; bases not matched to a gene: 6. The CDR3 runs to 15 residues. CDR3 in DNA: TGTGCCAGCAGCCTTGAACAGGGGCGCACCGGGGAGCTGTTTTTT. This codes for CASSLEQGRTGELFF. The entire variable domain, with the rest obtained from reference TRBV14 and TRBJ2-2, is as follows: EAGVTQFPSHSVIEKGQTVTLRCDPISGHDNLYWYRRVMGKEIKFLLHFVKESKQDESGMPNNRFLAERTGGTYSTLKVQPAELEDSGVYFCASSLEQGRTGELFFGEGSRLTVL.

This clone appeared a single time. The chain joins TRBV2 to TRBJ1-5; possibly TRBD1 for D (5 bases). This CDR3 has 13 residues. Trimming took 5 bases from V and 4 from J, leaving 9 bases between them. CDR1 and CDR2 from the germline V gene are SNHLY and FYNNEI. This CDR3 is CASSSWGNQPQHF. The CDR3 DNA reads TGTGCCAGCAGTAGCTGGGGGAATCAGCCCCAGCATTTT.

This clone has only a few counts. V and J are TRBV7-8 and TRBJ2-5; 7 bases are shared with TRBD1. Trimming cost V 5 bases and J 2 bases; bases outside gene matches: 2. Per the germline V gene, CDR1 is SGHVS and CDR2 is FQNEAQ. The CDR3 is made up of 13 amino acids. CDR3 loop: CASSRGQQETQYF. The CDR3 DNA is TGTGCCAGCAGCAGGGGACAGCAAGAGACCCAGTACTTC.

CDR3 loop: CASSPSDRGRVRQETQYF. The CDR3 nucleotides read TGTGCCAGCAGTCCCTCGGACAGGGGTCGGGTAAGACAAGAGACCCAGTACTTC. The V and J genes are TRBV28 and TRBJ2-5; 9 bases line up with TRBD1. J gave up 2 bases and V 5 bases, and 15 bases lay outside the gene matches. The CDR3 sequence is 18 residues long. The germline V gene encodes CDR1 MDHEN and CDR2 SYDVKM. The whole variable domain, remainder taken from reference TRBV28 and TRBJ2-5, is DVKVTQSSRYLVKRTGEKVFLECVQDMDHENMFWYRQDPGLGLRLIYFSYDVKMKEKGDIPEGYSVSREKKERFSLILESASTNQTSMYLCASSPSDRGRVRQETQYFGPGTRLLVL.

Comment on this clone: The sample has other DNA sequences that encode this CDR3 too. The genes are TRBV5-1 and TRBJ2-7; D possibly matches TRBD1 or TRBD2 (5 bases each). Germline lookup yields CDR1 SGHRS and CDR2 YFSETQ. This CDR3 has 12 amino acids. Trimming stripped 0 bases from V and 7 bases from J, with 8 bases between. CDR3 sequence (DNA): TGCGCCAGCAGCTTGGTGGGGGATGAGCAGTACTTC. Its protein is CASSLVGDEQYF.

The chain combines TRBV6-6 with TRBJ1-4, with 8 bases aligning to TRBD1. The CDR3 length is 15 residues. The trim removed 2 bases at V and 8 bases at J, leaving 7 bases unmatched. From germline, CDR1 is MNHNY and CDR2 SVGAGI (reference sequence). The CDR3 spells CASSYTQGAGEKLFF. The CDR3 region has the DNA TGTGCCAGCAGTTACACGCAGGGGGCGGGAGAAAAACTGTTTTTT.

The chain is built from TRBV29-1 and TRBJ1-2; a weak D match, TRBD1 (5 bases). Germline CDR1 reads SQVTM; CDR2 reads ANQGSEA. The CDR3 length is 11 residues. The ends were cut back, 3 bases at V and 8 bases at J, with 10 bases in the middle. CDR3 residues: CSVENGGGYTF. CDR3 bases: TGCAGCGTTGAGAACGGGGGGGGCTACACCTTC.

The chain is built from TRBV5-4 and TRBJ2-5, with a possible D match to TRBD1 (5 bases). Germline values: CDR1 SGHNT, CDR2 YYREEE (reference sequence). The CDR3 is made up of 14 amino acids. V was shortened by 4 bases and J by 4 bases, with 14 bases between the two germline ends. CDR3 loop: CASSAKTAPETQYF. Written as DNA, the CDR3 is TGTGCCAGCAGCGCGAAGACAGCTCCAGAGACCCAGTACTTC. Full variable domain (remainder filled in from reference TRBV5-4 and TRBJ2-5): ETGVTQSPTHLIKTRGQQVTLRCSSQSGHNTVSWYQQALGQGPQFIFQYYREEENGRGNFPPRFSGLQFPNYSSELNVNALELDDSALYLCASSAKTAPETQYFGPGTRLLVL.

The chain has TRBV19 and TRBJ2-5; D may be TRBD1 (7 bases). V lost 3 bases and J lost 5, with 16 bases in between. There are 15 residues in the CDR3. The V gene's germline CDR1 is LNHDA and CDR2 SQIVND (reference sequence). The CDR3, as DNA: TGTGCCAGTAGTATGGGCAGGGGGGCATTGGAGACCCAGTACTTC. Its protein product is CASSMGRGALETQYF.

The chain has TRBV5-1 and TRBJ1-3; no clear D. Germline V gene lookup returns CDR1 SGHRS and CDR2 YFSETQ. The CDR3 consists of 16 residues. V gave up 4 bases and J gave up 1 base, with 15 bases separating them. CDR3 sequence reads: CASSGGLHGSGNTIYF. CDR3 nucleotides: TGCGCCAGCAGCGGTGGTTTACACGGGTCTGGAAACACCATATATTTT.

A single count supports this clone. The DNA for the CDR3 is TGTGCCAGCAGCCTTGGGACAGGGGGCCGGGAGACCCAGTACTTC. Its translation is CASSLGTGGRETQYF. V and J are TRBV16 and TRBJ2-5, with 12 bases matching TRBD1. With 4 bases clipped from V and 5 bases from J, the junction kept 5 bases outside the gene matches. Germline V lookup: CDR1 KGHSY, CDR2 FQNENV. The CDR3 contains 15 residues.

The chain couples TRBV18 to TRBJ2-2; D perhaps matches TRBD1 (6 bases). The CDR3 has 16 residues. Per the germline V gene, CDR1 is KGHSH and CDR2 is LQKENI. Deletions cut 6 bases from V and 4 bases from J, with 18 bases between. The CDR3 region is CASSRQDSLTTGELFF. The CDR3 nucleotides read TGTGCCAGCTCTCGTCAGGACAGCCTGACCACCGGGGAGCTGTTTTTT.

The rearrangement uses TRBV7-8 and TRBJ2-1, with D possibly called TRBD1 or TRBD2 (5 bases each). This CDR3 contains 15 residues. Germline-derived CDR1 and CDR2 are SGHVS and FQNEAQ. Trimming took 10 bases from V and 2 from J, leaving 18 bases between them. The CDR3: CAIETRDHTYNEQFF. CDR3 bases: TGTGCCATCGAGACACGGGACCATACCTACAATGAGCAGTTCTTC.

The J gene is TRBJ2-2, the V gene TRBV11-3; D possibly matches TRBD1 or TRBD2 (5 bases each). CDR3 length: 18 amino acids. The V and J ends lost 0 bases and 2 bases respectively, with 16 bases between them. Per germline, CDR1 SGHNT and CDR2 YENEEA. The CDR3 nucleotides are TGTGCCAGCAGCTTAGATCGGGGCCCAAGATTTAACACCGGGGAGCTGTTTTTT. Residues: CASSLDRGPRFNTGELFF.

V and J are TRBV19 and TRBJ2-2; TRBD1 might be the D (5 bases). Germline values: CDR1 LNHDA, CDR2 SQIVND (reference sequence). V lost 7 bases to trimming and J lost 2 bases, with 8 bases between them. This CDR3 contains 13 residues. This CDR3 reads CASMDTNTGELFF. CDR3 bases: TGTGCCAGTATGGACACCAACACCGGGGAGCTGTTTTTT.

The chain joins TRBV19 to TRBJ2-5, with a weak D call TRBD1 (5 bases). CDR3 length: 10 residues. Between the trimmed V and J ends, which lost 10 bases and 5 bases, there was a span of 8 bases. Germline CDR1 is LNHDA and CDR2 is SQIVND (reference sequence). The CDR3 sequence is CANKGETQYF. The CDR3 nucleotides are TGTGCCAATAAGGGGGAGACCCAGTACTTC.

This chain's CDR3 is CAWSVRARGLTNEKLFF. CDR3 nucleotides: TGTGCCTGGAGTGTACGAGCCAGGGGGCTCACTAATGAAAAACTGTTTTTT. The chain couples TRBV30 to TRBJ1-4; 8 positions agree with TRBD1. Trimming took 0 bases from V and 2 from J; bases not matched to a gene: 8. The germline CDR1 and CDR2 sequences are GTSNPN and SVGIG (reference sequence). This CDR3 is built from 17 residues.